This T cell receptor (beta chain) was captured in a study of T cell responses to AZD1222 COVID-19 vaccine. Worth noting for this clone: Its target is unknown.

Study results and caveats: There were mostly white British donors and more females than males, and clonal diversity was possibly underestimated.

There are 13 residues in the CDR3. CDR1 MNHNS and CDR2 SASEGT come from the germline V gene. The ends were cut back, 2 bases at V and 1 base at J, with 5 bases in the middle. Repertoires were generated with immunoSEQ multiplex PCR, while TCRdb's copy carries only in-frame clones and drops some. The table includes under 140,000 clones, 80% to 90% detected once. This receptor was identified in an adult who received the AZD1222 COVID-19 vaccine. The sequenced sample was peripheral blood, obtained 28 days after the second AZD1222 dose. The chain uses TRBV6-1 and TRBJ1-1; no clear D. The DNA for the CDR3 is TGTGCCAGCAGTGAAATGGAGAACACTGAAGCTTTCTTT. Translated: CASSEMENTEAFF.